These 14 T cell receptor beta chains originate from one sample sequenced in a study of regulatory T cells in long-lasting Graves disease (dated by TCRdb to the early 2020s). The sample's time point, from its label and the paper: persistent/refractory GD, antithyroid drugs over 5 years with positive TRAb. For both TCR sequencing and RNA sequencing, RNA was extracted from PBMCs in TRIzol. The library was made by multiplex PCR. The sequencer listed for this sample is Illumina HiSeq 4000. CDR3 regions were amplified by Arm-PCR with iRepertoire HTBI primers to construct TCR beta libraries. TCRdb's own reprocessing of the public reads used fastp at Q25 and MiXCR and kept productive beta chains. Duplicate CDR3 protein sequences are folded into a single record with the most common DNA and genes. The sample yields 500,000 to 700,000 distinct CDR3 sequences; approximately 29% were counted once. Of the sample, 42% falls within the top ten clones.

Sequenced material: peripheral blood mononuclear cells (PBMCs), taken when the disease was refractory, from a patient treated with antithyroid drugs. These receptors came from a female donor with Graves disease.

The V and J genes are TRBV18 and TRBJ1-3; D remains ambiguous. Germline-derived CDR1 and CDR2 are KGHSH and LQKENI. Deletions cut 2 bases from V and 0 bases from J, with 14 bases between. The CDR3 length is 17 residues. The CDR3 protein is CASSPVPNRDSGNTIYF. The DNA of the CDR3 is TGTGCCAGCTCACCAGTCCCCAACCGCGACTCTGGAAACACCATATATTTT.

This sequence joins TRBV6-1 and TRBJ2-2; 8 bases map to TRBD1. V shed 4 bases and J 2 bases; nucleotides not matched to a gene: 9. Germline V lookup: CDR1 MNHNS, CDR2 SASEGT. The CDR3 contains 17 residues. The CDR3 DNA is TGTGCCAGCAGTGCCCATTCCGGGACAGGTAACACCGGGGAGCTGTTTTTT. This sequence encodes CASSAHSGTGNTGELFF.

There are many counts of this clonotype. As DNA, the CDR3 is TGTGCCAGCAGTGAGGATCCAGGGGGCGCCGTCTATGGCTACACCTTC. It translates to CASSEDPGGAVYGYTF. The chain uses TRBV2 and TRBJ1-2, with 8 bases fitting TRBD1. This CDR3 region has 16 residues. The V gene end was trimmed by 3 bases and the J gene end by 4 bases; junction bases not matched to a gene: 10. Per germline, CDR1 SNHLY and CDR2 FYNNEI. The full variable domain, its missing parts supplied by reference TRBV2 and TRBJ1-2, is EPEVTQTPSHQVTQMGQEVILRCVPISNHLYFYWYRQILGQKVEFLVSFYNNEISEKSEIFDDQFSVERPDGSNFTLKIRSTKLEDSAMYFCASSEDPGGAVYGYTFGSGTRLTVV.

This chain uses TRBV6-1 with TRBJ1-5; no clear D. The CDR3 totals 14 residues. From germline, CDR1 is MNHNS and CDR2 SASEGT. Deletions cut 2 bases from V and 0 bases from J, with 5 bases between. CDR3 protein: CASSESLSNQPQHF. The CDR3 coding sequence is TGTGCCAGCAGTGAAAGCCTTAGCAATCAGCCCCAGCATTTT.

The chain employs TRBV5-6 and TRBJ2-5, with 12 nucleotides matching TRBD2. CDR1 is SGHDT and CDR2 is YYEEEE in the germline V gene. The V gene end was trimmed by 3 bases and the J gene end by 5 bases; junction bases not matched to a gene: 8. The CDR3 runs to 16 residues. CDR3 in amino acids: CASSYQTSGGTETQYF. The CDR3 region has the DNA TGTGCCAGCAGCTATCAGACTAGCGGGGGTACGGAGACCCAGTACTTC.

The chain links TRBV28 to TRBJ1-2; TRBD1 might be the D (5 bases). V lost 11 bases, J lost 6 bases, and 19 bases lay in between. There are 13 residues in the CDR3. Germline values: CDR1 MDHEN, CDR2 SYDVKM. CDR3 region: CASSGVFSDGYTF. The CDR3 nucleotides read TGTGCCTCTTCGGGGGTTTTTAGTGATGGCTACACCTTC.

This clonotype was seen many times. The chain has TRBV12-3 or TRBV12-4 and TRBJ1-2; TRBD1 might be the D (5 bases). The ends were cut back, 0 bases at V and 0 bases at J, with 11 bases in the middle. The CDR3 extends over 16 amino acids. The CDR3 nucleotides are TGTGCCAGCAGTTTAGCAGGGGCGGCCGCTAACTATGGCTACACCTTC. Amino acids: CASSLAGAAANYGYTF.

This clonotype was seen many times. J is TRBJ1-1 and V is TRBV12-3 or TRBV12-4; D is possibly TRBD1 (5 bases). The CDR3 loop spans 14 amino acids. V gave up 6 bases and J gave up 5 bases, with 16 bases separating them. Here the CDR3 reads CASSPGRRVTEAFF. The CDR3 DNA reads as TGTGCCAGCAGCCCAGGGCGTAGGGTGACTGAAGCTTTCTTT.

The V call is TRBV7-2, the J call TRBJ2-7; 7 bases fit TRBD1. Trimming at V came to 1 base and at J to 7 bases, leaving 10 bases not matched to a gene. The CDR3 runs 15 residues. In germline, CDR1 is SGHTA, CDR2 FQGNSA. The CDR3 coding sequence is TGTGCCAGCAGCTTAGTTTCACAGGGGTACGATGAGCAGTACTTC. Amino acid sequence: CASSLVSQGYDEQYF.

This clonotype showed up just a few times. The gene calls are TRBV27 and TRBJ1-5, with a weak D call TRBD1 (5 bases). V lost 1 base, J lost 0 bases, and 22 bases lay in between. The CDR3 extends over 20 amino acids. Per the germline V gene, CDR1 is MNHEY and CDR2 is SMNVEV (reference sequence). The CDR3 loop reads CASSLFTPGLLGVSNQPQHF. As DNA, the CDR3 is TGTGCCAGCAGTTTATTCACTCCGGGACTTTTGGGGGTTAGCAATCAGCCCCAGCATTTT.

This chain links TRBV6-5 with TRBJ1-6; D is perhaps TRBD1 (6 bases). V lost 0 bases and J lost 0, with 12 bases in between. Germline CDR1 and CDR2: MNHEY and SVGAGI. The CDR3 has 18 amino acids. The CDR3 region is CASSYSTQGSSYNSPLHF. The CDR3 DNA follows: TGTGCCAGCAGTTACTCGACCCAGGGGAGCTCCTATAATTCACCCCTCCACTTT.

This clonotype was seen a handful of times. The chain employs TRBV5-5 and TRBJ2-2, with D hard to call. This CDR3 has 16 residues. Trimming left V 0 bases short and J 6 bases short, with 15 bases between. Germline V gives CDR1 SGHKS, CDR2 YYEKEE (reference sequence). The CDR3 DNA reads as TGTGCCAGCAGCTTGGTTAGAGCTAGTGGAGCCGGGGAGCTGTTTTTT. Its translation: CASSLVRASGAGELFF. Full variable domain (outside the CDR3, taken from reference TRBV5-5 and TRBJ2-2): DAGVTQSPTHLIKTRGQQVTLRCSPISGHKSVSWYQQVLGQGPQFIFQYYEKEERGRGNFPDRFSARQFPNYSSELNVNALLLGDSALYLCASSLVRASGAGELFFGEGSRLTVL.

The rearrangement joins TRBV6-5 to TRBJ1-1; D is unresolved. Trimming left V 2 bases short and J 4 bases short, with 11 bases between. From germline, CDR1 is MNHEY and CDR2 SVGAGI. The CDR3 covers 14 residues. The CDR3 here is CASSYRAGGTEAFF. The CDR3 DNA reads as TGTGCCAGCAGTTACCGGGCAGGAGGCACTGAAGCTTTCTTT.

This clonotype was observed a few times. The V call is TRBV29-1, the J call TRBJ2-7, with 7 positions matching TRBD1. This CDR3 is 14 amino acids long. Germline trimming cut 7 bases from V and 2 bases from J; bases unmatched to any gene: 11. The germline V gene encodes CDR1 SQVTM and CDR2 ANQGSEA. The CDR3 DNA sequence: TGCAGCGCTGCAGGTGAGACAGGGACCTACGAGCAGTACTTC. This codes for CSAAGETGTYEQYF.